This note documents a single TCR beta chain sequence. The antigen remains undetermined. These data are taken from a study of blood T cells in healthy people across ages. Study details: Per two T cells, template switching captured roughly one barcoded beta molecule.

Primed by a sample-barcoded 5' primer and a J-beta primer mix, a second PCR proceeded for roughly 7 to 11 cycles. MiXCR, run by TCRdb on the 5' RACE reads, gives a single entry per CDR3 protein. The repertoire holds 1,500,000 or so distinct CDR3 sequences, with around 59% as singletons. Study findings and constraints: Unknown CMV status may confound age-related changes in expanded clones. Whereas aged donors had fewer naive CD4+ cells, long-lived donors had more of them and higher diversity.

CDR1 MNHEY and CDR2 SMNVEV come from the germline V gene (reference sequence). The CDR3 runs 15 residues. J was trimmed by 4 bases and V by 0 bases; bases with no gene match: 5. What was sequenced was blood. J is TRBJ1-2 and V is TRBV27; 7 bases agree with TRBD1. This receptor was obtained from a man aged 18 to 29 in good health. Here the CDR3 DNA reads TGTGCCAGCAGTTTATCGCCGACAGGGATCTATGGCTACACCTTC. Its protein product is CASSLSPTGIYGYTF.